This entry features one T cell receptor (beta chain) sequence. Produced via immunoSEQ multiplex PCR; TCRdb's table is partial and in-frame only. The sample has more than 65,000 clones; roughly 92% are singletons. This entry belongs to a study of technical replicates of blood from a few donors. J gave up 1 base and V 9 bases, and 8 bases lay outside the gene matches. Germline values: CDR1 SEHNR, CDR2 FQNEAQ (reference sequence). The CDR3 consists of 14 residues. The sequence came from a human donor in good health. What was sequenced was T cells isolated from PBMCs. The rearrangement uses TRBV7-9 and TRBJ2-7, with 8 bases lining up with TRBD2. CDR3 region: CASEAGDASYEQYF. DNA for the CDR3: TGTGCCAGTGAAGCGGGAGATGCGTCCTACGAGCAGTACTTC.